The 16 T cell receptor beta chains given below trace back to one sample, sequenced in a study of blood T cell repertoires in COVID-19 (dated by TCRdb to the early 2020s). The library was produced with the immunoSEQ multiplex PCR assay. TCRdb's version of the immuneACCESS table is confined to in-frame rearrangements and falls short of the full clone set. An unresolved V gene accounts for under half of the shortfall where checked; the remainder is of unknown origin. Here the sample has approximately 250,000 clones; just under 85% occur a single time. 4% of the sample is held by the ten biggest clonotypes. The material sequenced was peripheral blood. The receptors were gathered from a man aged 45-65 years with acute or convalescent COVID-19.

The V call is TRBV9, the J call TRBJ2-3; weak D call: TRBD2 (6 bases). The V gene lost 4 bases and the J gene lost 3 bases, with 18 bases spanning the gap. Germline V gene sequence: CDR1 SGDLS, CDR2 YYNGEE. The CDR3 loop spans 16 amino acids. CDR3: CASSPIRGMATDTQYF. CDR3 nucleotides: TGTGCCAGCAGCCCAATTCGCGGGATGGCAACAGATACGCAGTATTTT.

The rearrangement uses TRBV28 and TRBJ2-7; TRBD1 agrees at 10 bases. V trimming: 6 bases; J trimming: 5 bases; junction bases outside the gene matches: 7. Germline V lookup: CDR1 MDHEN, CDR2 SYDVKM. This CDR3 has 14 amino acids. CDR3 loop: CASSAGQGPDEQYF. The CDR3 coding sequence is TGTGCCAGCAGCGCGGGACAGGGGCCTGACGAGCAGTACTTC.

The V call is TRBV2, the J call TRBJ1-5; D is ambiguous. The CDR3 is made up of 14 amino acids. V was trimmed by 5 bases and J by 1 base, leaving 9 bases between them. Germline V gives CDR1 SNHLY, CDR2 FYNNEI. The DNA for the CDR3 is TGTGCCAGCAGTCTGACTGAAAGCAATCAGCCCCAGCATTTT. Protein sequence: CASSLTESNQPQHF.

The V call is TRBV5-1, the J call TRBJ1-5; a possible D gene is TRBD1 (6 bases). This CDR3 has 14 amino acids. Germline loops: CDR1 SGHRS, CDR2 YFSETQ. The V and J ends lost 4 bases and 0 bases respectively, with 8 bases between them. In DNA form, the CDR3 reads TGCGCCAGCAGCCCGGACAGTAGCAATCAGCCCCAGCATTTT. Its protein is CASSPDSSNQPQHF.

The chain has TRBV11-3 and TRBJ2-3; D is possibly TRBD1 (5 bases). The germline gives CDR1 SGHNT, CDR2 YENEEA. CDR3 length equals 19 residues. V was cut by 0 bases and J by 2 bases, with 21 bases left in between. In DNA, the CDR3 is TGTGCCAGCAGCTTAGAAATATCCCCGACAGAGCCCTTCACAGATACGCAGTATTTT. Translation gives CASSLEISPTEPFTDTQYF.

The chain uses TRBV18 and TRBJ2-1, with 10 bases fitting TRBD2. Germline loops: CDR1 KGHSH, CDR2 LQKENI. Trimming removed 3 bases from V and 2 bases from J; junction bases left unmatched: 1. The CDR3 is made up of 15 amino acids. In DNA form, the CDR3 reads TGTGCCAGCTCACCGACTAGCGGGCCCTACAATGAGCAGTTCTTC. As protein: CASSPTSGPYNEQFF.

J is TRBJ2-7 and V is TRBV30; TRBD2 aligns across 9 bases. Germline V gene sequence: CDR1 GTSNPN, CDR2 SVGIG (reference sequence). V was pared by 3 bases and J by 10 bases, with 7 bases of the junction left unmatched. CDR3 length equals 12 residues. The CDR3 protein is CAWSAIAGVQYF. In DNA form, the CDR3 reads TGTGCCTGGAGCGCAATAGCGGGAGTTCAGTACTTC.

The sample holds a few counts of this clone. The CDR3 DNA reads TGTGCCACCGGCTCGTCCCCCAGGGAAGGTAGCACAGATACGCAGTATTTT. Translation gives CATGSSPREGSTDTQYF. The chain joins TRBV24-1 to TRBJ2-3; D may be TRBD1 (5 bases). This CDR3 is built from 17 residues. The V end was cut by 9 bases, the J end by 0 bases, with 21 bases between. CDR1 is KGHDR and CDR2 is SFDVKD in the germline V gene.

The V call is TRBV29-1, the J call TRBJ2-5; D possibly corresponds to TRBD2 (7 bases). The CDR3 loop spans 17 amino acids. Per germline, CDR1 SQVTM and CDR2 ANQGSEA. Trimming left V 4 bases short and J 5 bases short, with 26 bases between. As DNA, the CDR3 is TGCAGCGTTGCGAAGGCCCTTACGGGACTAAGGGGGGAGACCCAGTACTTC. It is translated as CSVAKALTGLRGETQYF.

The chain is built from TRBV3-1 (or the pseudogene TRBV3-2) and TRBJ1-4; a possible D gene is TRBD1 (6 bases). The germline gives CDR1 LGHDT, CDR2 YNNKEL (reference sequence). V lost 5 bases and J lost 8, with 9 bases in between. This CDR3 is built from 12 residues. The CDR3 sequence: CASSYGQEKLFF. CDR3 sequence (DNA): TGTGCCAGCAGCTACGGACAGGAAAAACTGTTTTTT.

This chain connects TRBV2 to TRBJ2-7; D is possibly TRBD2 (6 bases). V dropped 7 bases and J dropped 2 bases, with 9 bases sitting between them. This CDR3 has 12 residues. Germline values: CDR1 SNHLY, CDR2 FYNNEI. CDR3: CASNGRPYEQYF. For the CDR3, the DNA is TGTGCCAGCAATGGGAGGCCCTACGAGCAGTACTTC.

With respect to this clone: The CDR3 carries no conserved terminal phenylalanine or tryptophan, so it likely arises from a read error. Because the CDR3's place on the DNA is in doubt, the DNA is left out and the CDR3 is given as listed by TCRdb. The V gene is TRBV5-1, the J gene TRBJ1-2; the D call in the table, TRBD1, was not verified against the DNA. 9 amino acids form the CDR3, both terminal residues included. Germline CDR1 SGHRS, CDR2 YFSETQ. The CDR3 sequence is CASNRPGQY.

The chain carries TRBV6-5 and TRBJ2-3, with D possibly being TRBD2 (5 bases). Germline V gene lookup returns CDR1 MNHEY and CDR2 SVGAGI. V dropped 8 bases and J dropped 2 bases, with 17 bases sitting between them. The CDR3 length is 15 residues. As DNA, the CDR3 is TGTGCCAGCGCTTCTATAGGGAGCCTCACAGATACGCAGTATTTT. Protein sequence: CASASIGSLTDTQYF.

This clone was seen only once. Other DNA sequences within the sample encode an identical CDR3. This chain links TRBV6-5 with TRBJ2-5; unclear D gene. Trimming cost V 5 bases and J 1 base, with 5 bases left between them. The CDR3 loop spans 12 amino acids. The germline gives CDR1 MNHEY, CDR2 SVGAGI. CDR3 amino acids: CASSRVQETQYF. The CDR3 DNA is TGTGCCAGCAGTCGGGTCCAAGAGACCCAGTACTTC.

This CDR3 is CASSQSGYTF. In DNA, the CDR3 is TGTGCCAGCAGTCAAAGCGGCTACACCTTC. V usage is TRBV6-5 and J usage is TRBJ1-2; D not certain. Trimming removed 5 bases from V and 8 bases from J, with 6 bases in between. CDR1 is MNHEY, CDR2 SVGAGI, per germline. The CDR3 sequence is 10 residues long.

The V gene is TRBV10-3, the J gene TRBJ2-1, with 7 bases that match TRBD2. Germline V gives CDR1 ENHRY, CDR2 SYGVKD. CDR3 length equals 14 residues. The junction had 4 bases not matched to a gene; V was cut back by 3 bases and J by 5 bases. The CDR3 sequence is CAISDERGNNEQFF. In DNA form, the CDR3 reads TGTGCCATCAGTGATGAGCGGGGCAACAATGAGCAGTTCTTC.